The clone carrying this TCR beta chain has a single count. The data are from a study of shared clonotypes between healthy human individuals. V was clipped by 4 bases and J by 5 bases, with 15 bases between them. CDR3 size: 14 residues. CDR1 and CDR2 (germline): SGHRS, YFSETQ. Every subset had its genomic DNA shared out evenly among several immunoSEQ plates. The repertoire was sequenced with immunoSEQ multiplex PCR; TCRdb's copy has only in-frame clones and lacks some. This table holds around 500,000 clones, approximately 84% found once. This receptor was taken from a woman aged 40 to 50 in good health. Some clones in this sample may be carry-over from other donors' samples. The chain carries TRBV5-1 and TRBJ1-2; D is undetermined. Sequencing was carried out using PBMCs. CDR3 protein: CASSQELGPYGYTF. In nucleotides, the CDR3 is TGCGCCAGCAGCCAAGAGCTAGGCCCTTATGGCTACACCTTC.